Listed here are 7 T cell receptor beta chains from one sample, sequenced in a study of T-cell reconstitution after alpha-beta-depleted transplantation in children. Preparation of the TCRbeta library used unique molecular identifiers. TCRdb reprocessed the PCR reads with MiXCR, giving one entry per CDR3 protein. In the table there are around 100,000 distinct CDR3 sequences, about a tenth of which are singletons. Specimen: PBMCs, collected before TCRalphabeta/CD19-depleted stem cell transplant. The receptors stem from a boy aged 2 to 9 with acute lymphoblastic leukemia, due to receive a stem cell transplant.

This clonotype came up many times. This chain uses TRBV25-1 with TRBJ1-1; maybe TRBD1 (6 bases). The germline V gene has CDR1 MGHDK and CDR2 SYGVNS. The CDR3 totals 15 residues. The V and J ends lost 3 bases and 0 bases respectively, with 11 bases between them. The chain's CDR3 is CASSDSGAMNTEAFF. The CDR3 region has the DNA TGTGCCAGCAGTGATTCGGGGGCCATGAACACTGAAGCTTTCTTT. Variable domain in full (rest from reference TRBV25-1 and TRBJ1-1): EADIYQTPRYLVIGTGKKITLECSQTMGHDKMYWYQQDPGMELHLIHYSYGVNSTEKGDLSSESTVSRIRTEHFPLTLESARPSHTSQYLCASSDSGAMNTEAFFGQGTRLTVV.

The J gene is TRBJ2-7, the V gene TRBV20-1; TRBD1 is a possible D gene (7 bases). Germline loops: CDR1 DFQATT, CDR2 SNEGSKA (reference sequence). The length of the CDR3 is 16 residues. V was clipped by 2 bases and J by 5 bases, with 22 bases between them. The CDR3 loop is CSARTPGDSTFHEQYF. The CDR3, as DNA: TGCAGTGCTAGAACTCCGGGGGACAGCACCTTCCACGAGCAGTACTTC.

This clonotype was observed a few times. This chain uses TRBV2 with TRBJ1-1, with TRBD1 matching over 7 bases. The CDR3 has 14 residues. Germline trimming cut 7 bases from V and 4 bases from J; bases unmatched to any gene: 9. Germline V gene sequence: CDR1 SNHLY, CDR2 FYNNEI. Here the CDR3 reads CASTRQGESTEAFF. The CDR3 coding sequence is TGTGCCAGCACTAGACAGGGTGAGAGCACTGAAGCTTTCTTT.

The V and J genes are TRBV5-1 and TRBJ2-1, with TRBD1 matching over 8 bases. Germline assignment: CDR1 SGHRS and CDR2 YFSETQ. The CDR3 is made up of 15 amino acids. V lost 5 bases, J lost 7 bases, and 11 bases stayed unmatched. DNA of the CDR3: TGCGCCAGCAGTACCCGACAGGGGATTCGTAATGAGCAGTTCTTC. Translating it yields CASSTRQGIRNEQFF. The variable domain in full, with the rest retrieved from reference TRBV5-1 and TRBJ2-1, is KAGVTQTPRYLIKTRGQQVTLSCSPISGHRSVSWYQQTPGQGLQFLFEYFSETQRNKGNFPGRFSGRQFSNSRSEMNVSTLELGDSALYLCASSTRQGIRNEQFFGPGTRLTVL.

This clonotype was counted a few times. The chain carries TRBV11-1 and TRBJ1-2, with D possibly being TRBD1 (5 bases). CDR3 length: 14 amino acids. CDR1 and CDR2 from the germline V gene are SGHAT and FQDESV (reference sequence). V was trimmed by 3 bases and J by 5 bases, leaving 13 bases between them. CDR3 nucleotide sequence: TGTGCCAGCAGCTTGGGACGGGAGAGGTATGGCTACACCTTC. It codes for CASSLGRERYGYTF.

This clonotype has more than one count but fewer than ten. The J gene is TRBJ2-2, the V gene TRBV5-1; the match to TRBD2 covers 15 bases. Losses at the gene ends were 4 bases for V and 8 bases for J; bases not matched to a gene: 6. The germline V gene encodes CDR1 SGHRS and CDR2 YFSETQ. This CDR3 spans 16 amino acids. The CDR3 protein is CASSGGLAGGSGELFF. The CDR3 DNA reads TGCGCCAGCAGCGGGGGACTAGCGGGAGGAAGTGGGGAGCTGTTTTTT.

Many counts were recorded for this clonotype. The J gene is TRBJ2-5, the V gene TRBV11-2; D is uncertain. Germline lookup yields CDR1 SGHAT and CDR2 FQNNGV. Trimming shortened V by 5 bases and J by 1 base, and 5 bases separated the two germline ends. This CDR3 comprises 12 residues. CDR3 region: CASSRRQETQYF. CDR3 sequence (DNA): TGTGCCAGCAGCCGACGCCAAGAGACCCAGTACTTC.